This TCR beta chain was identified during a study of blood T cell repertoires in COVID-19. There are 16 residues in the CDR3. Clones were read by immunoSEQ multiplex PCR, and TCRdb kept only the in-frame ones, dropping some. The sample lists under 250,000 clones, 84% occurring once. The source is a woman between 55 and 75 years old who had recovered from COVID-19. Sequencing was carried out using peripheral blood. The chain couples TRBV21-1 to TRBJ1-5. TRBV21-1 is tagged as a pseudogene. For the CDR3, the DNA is TGTGCCAGCAGCAGACCCGACTTGGATAGCAATCAGCCCCAGCATTTT. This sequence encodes CASSRPDLDSNQPQHF.